These 25 T cell receptor beta chains share one sample of origin, sequenced in a study of memory CD4+ T cells and cytomegalovirus serostatus (dated by TCRdb to between 2019 and 2020). Single viable CD3+CD4+CD8-CD45RO+ cells were sorted as memory CD4+ T cells on a FACSAria II. Library generation was performed with the immunoSEQ multiplex PCR assay. Sourced from immuneACCESS, this table was stored by TCRdb with only in-frame sequences that have V and J called. A share of the clones is absent; for the studies checked, an unresolved V gene accounts for under half, and the remainder has no known explanation. The sample table contains around 50,000 clones; only one count was recorded for about 73% of them. Approximately 0.65% of the sample is taken by the ten largest. The sample consisted of memory CD4+ T cells from blood. The receptor source for this set is an adult in good health and CMV-seronegative.

This clone was seen once. CDR3: CASSRGRRSLGGELFF. DNA of the CDR3: TGTGCCAGCAGTCGGGGCCGACGGAGCTTGGGCGGGGAGCTGTTTTTT. The rearrangement uses TRBV28 and TRBJ2-2; D tentatively reads TRBD1 or TRBD2 (5 bases each). Trimming removed 5 bases from V and 7 bases from J, with 20 bases in between. The V gene's germline CDR1 is MDHEN and CDR2 SYDVKM. The length of the CDR3 is 16 residues.

The genes are TRBV5-1 and TRBJ2-3; 7 nucleotides align to TRBD1. In germline, CDR1 is SGHRS, CDR2 YFSETQ. The length of the CDR3 is 13 residues. J gave up 6 bases and V 4 bases, and 5 bases lay outside the gene matches. The CDR3 is CASSLTGSDTQYF. CDR3 bases: TGCGCCAGCAGCCTGACAGGGTCGGATACGCAGTATTTT.

CDR3 residues: CASEPAPAADHEQYF. The CDR3 DNA reads TGTGCCAGCGAACCAGCCCCCGCGGCCGATCACGAGCAGTACTTC. J is TRBJ2-7 and V is TRBV6-6; D call uncertain. Germline CDR1 and CDR2: MNHNY and SVGAGI (reference sequence). This CDR3 region has 15 residues. V shed 8 bases and J shed 5 bases, with 22 bases lying between them.

The chain couples TRBV5-4 to TRBJ2-7, with D unresolved. This CDR3 is 10 amino acids long. V lost 1 base to trimming and J lost 7 bases, with 3 bases between them. The germline CDR1 and CDR2 sequences are SGHNT and YYREEE (reference sequence). The CDR3 DNA reads as TGTGCCAGCAGCTTGCAGGAGCAGTACTTC. Translation gives CASSLQEQYF.

This chain uses TRBV2 with TRBJ2-7, with 8 bases aligning to TRBD1. The CDR3 loop spans 12 amino acids. Per the germline V gene, CDR1 is SNHLY and CDR2 is FYNNEI. V lost 11 bases, J lost 1 base, and 4 bases stayed unmatched. CDR3 nucleotides: TGTGCCGGAAGACAGGGGTCCTACGAGCAGTACTTC. It translates to CAGRQGSYEQYF.

The chain links TRBV9 to TRBJ2-3; no firm D call. The germline V gene encodes CDR1 SGDLS and CDR2 YYNGEE. The CDR3 is 12 residues long. Trimming shortened V by 4 bases and J by 1 base, and 4 bases separated the two germline ends. As DNA, the CDR3 is TGTGCCAGCAGCTCCCGCACAGATACGCAGTATTTT. Its translation is CASSSRTDTQYF.

The chain couples TRBV29-1 to TRBJ2-5; 13 bases agree with TRBD2. With V trimmed by 0 bases and J by 4 bases, 17 bases remained unmatched. The CDR3 extends over 20 amino acids. In germline, CDR1 is SQVTM, CDR2 ANQGSEA. The CDR3 sequence is CSVEERFSGLAGLLGETQYF. CDR3 sequence (DNA): TGCAGCGTTGAAGAACGGTTTTCGGGACTAGCGGGACTTCTGGGAGAGACCCAGTACTTC.

The CDR3 reads CAIPGQGPAYEQYF. The CDR3 nucleotides are TGTGCCATACCGGGACAAGGACCGGCCTACGAGCAGTACTTC. The genes are TRBV6-1 and TRBJ2-7, with D tentatively TRBD1 (6 bases). Looked up from germline, CDR1 is MNHNS and CDR2 is SASEGT. There are 14 residues in the CDR3. V was cut by 10 bases and J by 2 bases, with 18 bases left in between.

The CDR3 loop is CAWSTGLAGWVEQYF. CDR3 nucleotide sequence: TGTGCCTGGAGTACAGGACTAGCGGGATGGGTCGAGCAGTACTTC. The V and J genes are TRBV30 and TRBJ2-7; 12 positions match TRBD2. This CDR3 region has 15 residues. J lost 6 bases, V lost 2 bases, and 8 bases had no gene match. From germline, CDR1 is GTSNPN and CDR2 SVGIG (reference sequence).

The V call is TRBV5-1, the J call TRBJ2-7; D is uncertain. CDR3 length equals 15 residues. V was clipped by 5 bases and J by 0 bases, with 15 bases between them. Germline loops: CDR1 SGHRS, CDR2 YFSETQ. The CDR3 DNA follows: TGCGCCAGCAGGGAGCTGGGCAGGAGCTCCTACGAGCAGTACTTC. It yields the protein CASRELGRSSYEQYF.

To note about this clone: Other DNA sequences within the sample encode an identical CDR3. This chain links TRBV5-1 with TRBJ2-3; D not certain. CDR1 is SGHRS and CDR2 is YFSETQ in the germline V gene. CDR3 length equals 15 residues. Trimming removed 0 bases at V and 2 bases at J, with 10 bases between. The CDR3 bases are TGCGCCAGCAGCTTGGTAGGGAATCCCACAGATACGCAGTATTTT. Translating gives CASSLVGNPTDTQYF.

The J gene is TRBJ2-7, the V gene TRBV11-1; possibly TRBD1 or TRBD2 for D (5 bases each). Germline V gives CDR1 SGHAT, CDR2 FQDESV (reference sequence). V was clipped by 4 bases and J by 9 bases, with 19 bases between them. This CDR3 has 14 amino acids. This chain's CDR3 is CASSSLTGPRTQYF. The CDR3, as DNA: TGTGCCAGCAGCTCCCTGACGGGGCCCCGAACGCAGTACTTC.

The CDR3 spells CASSLIRGNTEAFF. As DNA, the CDR3 is TGTGCCAGCAGCTTAATACGGGGAAACACTGAAGCTTTCTTT. The chain links TRBV7-8 to TRBJ1-1; D is undetermined. V was shortened by 2 bases and J by 2 bases, with 9 bases between the two germline ends. Germline lookup yields CDR1 SGHVS and CDR2 FQNEAQ. The CDR3 totals 14 residues.

This rearrangement joins TRBV19 to TRBJ1-5, with unresolved D. The germline V gene has CDR1 LNHDA and CDR2 SQIVND (reference sequence). The CDR3 totals 13 residues. Trimming shortened V by 4 bases and J by 0 bases, and 4 bases separated the two germline ends. CDR3 loop: CASSRNSNQPQHF. CDR3 DNA: TGTGCCAGTAGTAGAAATAGCAATCAGCCCCAGCATTTT. The full variable domain, its missing parts supplied by reference TRBV19 and TRBJ1-5, is DGGITQSPKYLFRKEGQNVTLSCEQNLNHDAMYWYRQDPGQGLRLIYYSQIVNDFQKGDIAEGYSVSREKKESFPLTVTSAQKNPTAFYLCASSRNSNQPQHFGDGTRLSIL.

The chain links TRBV6-1 to TRBJ2-1; D possibly corresponds to TRBD1 (5 bases). Trimming took off 8 bases at V and 0 bases at J, with 14 bases between the two ends. The CDR3 runs 15 residues. Germline values: CDR1 MNHNS, CDR2 SASEGT. CDR3 DNA: TGTGCCAGCCGCATACAGGACGTCTCCTACAATGAGCAGTTCTTC. This encodes CASRIQDVSYNEQFF.

V is TRBV28 and J is TRBJ1-1; D not certain. This CDR3 spans 12 amino acids. Germline V gene lookup returns CDR1 MDHEN and CDR2 SYDVKM. Trimming took 4 bases from V and 0 from J, leaving 3 bases between them. Here the CDR3 DNA reads TGTGCCAGCAGTTCCATGAACACTGAAGCTTTCTTT. Encoded protein: CASSSMNTEAFF. The full variable domain, its missing parts supplied by reference TRBV28 and TRBJ1-1, is DVKVTQSSRYLVKRTGEKVFLECVQDMDHENMFWYRQDPGLGLRLIYFSYDVKMKEKGDIPEGYSVSREKKERFSLILESASTNQTSMYLCASSSMNTEAFFGQGTRLTVV.

V gene TRBV7-8 combines with J gene TRBJ2-7, with TRBD1 matching 9 bases. The CDR3 contains 14 residues. In germline, CDR1 is SGHVS, CDR2 FQNEAQ. The V and J ends lost 4 bases and 5 bases, in that order; junction bases with no gene match: 6. The CDR3 DNA reads TGTGCCAGCAGCTCTCGGACAGGGGAGAACGAGCAGTACTTC. Protein: CASSSRTGENEQYF.

The gene calls are TRBV18 and TRBJ2-1; a weak D match, TRBD1 (6 bases). The CDR3 sequence is 13 residues long. V was trimmed by 3 bases and J by 9 bases, leaving 12 bases between them. The germline V gene has CDR1 KGHSH and CDR2 LQKENI. CDR3 bases: TGTGCCAGCTCACCGGACAGTCACTTTGAGCAGTTCTTC. Residues: CASSPDSHFEQFF.

The gene calls are TRBV30 and TRBJ1-2; D gene ambiguous. The CDR3 is made up of 14 amino acids. Trimming left V 1 base short and J 4 bases short, with 13 bases between. Germline CDR1 is GTSNPN and CDR2 is SVGIG (reference sequence). The CDR3 sequence: CAWSAAPAGYGYTF. The CDR3 nucleotides read TGTGCCTGGAGTGCCGCTCCAGCGGGCTATGGCTACACCTTC.

The DNA for the CDR3 is TGTGCCAGCAGCTTATGGGCTAGCGGGACCTACGAGCAGTACTTC. Amino acids: CASSLWASGTYEQYF. This chain joins TRBV7-2 and TRBJ2-7, with 9 bases lining up with TRBD2. Trimming removed 2 bases from V and 2 bases from J; junction bases left unmatched: 4. Germline V lookup: CDR1 SGHTA, CDR2 FQGNSA. The CDR3 contains 15 residues.

This sequence joins TRBV5-1 and TRBJ1-3; perhaps TRBD1 as D (6 bases). The germline V gene encodes CDR1 SGHRS and CDR2 YFSETQ. The V gene lost 4 bases and the J gene lost 0 bases, with 14 bases spanning the gap. CDR3 length equals 16 residues. CDR3 in amino acids: CASSPRQAYSGNTIYF. The CDR3 DNA reads TGCGCCAGCAGCCCCCGACAGGCTTACTCTGGAAACACCATATATTTT.

The table lists this clone with a count of one. This chain uses TRBV6-5 with TRBJ2-7; the D gene is possibly TRBD1 (6 bases). V dropped 8 bases and J dropped 12 bases, with 23 bases sitting between them. CDR1 is MNHEY and CDR2 is SVGAGI in the germline V gene. This CDR3 comprises 13 residues. CDR3 sequence: CASGDAGTRIWYF. Written as DNA, the CDR3 is TGTGCCAGCGGCGATGCCGGGACACGGATCTGGTACTTC.

The chain combines TRBV30 with TRBJ1-4; TRBD1 might be the D (5 bases). V was trimmed by 3 bases and J by 5 bases, leaving 10 bases between them. The CDR3 extends over 13 amino acids. Germline-derived CDR1 and CDR2 are GTSNPN and SVGIG (reference sequence). CDR3 region: CAWSRQRNEKLFF. Written as DNA, the CDR3 is TGTGCCTGGAGCAGACAGAGAAATGAAAAACTGTTTTTT. Complete variable domain (other parts from reference TRBV30 and TRBJ1-4): SQTIHQWPATLVQPVGSPLSLECTVEGTSNPNLYWYRQAAGRGLQLLFYSVGIGQISSEVPQNLSASRPQDRQFILSSKKLLLSDSGFYLCAWSRQRNEKLFFGSGTQLSVL.

The chain is built from TRBV7-2 and TRBJ2-1, with D possibly matching TRBD2 (5 bases). The V end lost 2 bases, the J end lost 10 bases, and 9 bases lay between the germline ends. Germline loops: CDR1 SGHTA, CDR2 FQGNSA. This CDR3 comprises 12 residues. The CDR3 sequence: CASSLLRLEQFF. In DNA, the CDR3 is TGTGCCAGCAGCTTACTGCGACTAGAGCAGTTCTTC.

V and J are TRBV30 and TRBJ2-5; 9 bases map to TRBD1. The J call is uncertain, as TRBJ2-7 better fits the DNA end. This CDR3 region has 12 residues. CDR1 and CDR2 (germline): GTSNPN, SVGIG (reference sequence). CDR3 sequence (DNA): TGTGCCTCCGGACAGGGGATCTACGAGCAGTACTTC. This translates into CASGQGIYEQYF.